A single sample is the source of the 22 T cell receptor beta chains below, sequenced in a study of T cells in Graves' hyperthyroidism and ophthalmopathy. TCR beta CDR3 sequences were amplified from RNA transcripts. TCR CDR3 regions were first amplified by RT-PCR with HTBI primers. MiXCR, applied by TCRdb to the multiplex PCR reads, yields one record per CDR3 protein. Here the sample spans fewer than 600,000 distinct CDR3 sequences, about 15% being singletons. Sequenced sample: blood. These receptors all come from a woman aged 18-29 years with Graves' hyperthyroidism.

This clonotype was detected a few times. CDR3 amino acids: CAWNRAPRPYEQYF. CDR3 DNA: TGTGCCTGGAACAGGGCACCCCGGCCCTACGAGCAGTACTTC. V usage is TRBV30 and J usage is TRBJ2-7; D might be TRBD1 (6 bases). The germline gives CDR1 GTSNPN, CDR2 SVGIG (reference sequence). The CDR3 covers 14 residues. Trimming took off 4 bases at V and 2 bases at J, with 15 bases between the two ends.

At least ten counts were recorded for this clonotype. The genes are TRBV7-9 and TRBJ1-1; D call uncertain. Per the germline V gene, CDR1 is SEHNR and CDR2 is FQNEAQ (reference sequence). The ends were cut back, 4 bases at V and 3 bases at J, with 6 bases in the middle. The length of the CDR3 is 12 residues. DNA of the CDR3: TGTGCCAGCAGCTCCCTCGACACTGAAGCTTTCTTT. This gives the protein CASSSLDTEAFF.

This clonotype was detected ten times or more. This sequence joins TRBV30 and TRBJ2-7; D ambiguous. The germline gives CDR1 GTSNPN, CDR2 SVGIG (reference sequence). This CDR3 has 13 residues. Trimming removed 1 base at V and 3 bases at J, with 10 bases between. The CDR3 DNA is TGTGCCTGGAGTGGGGCGGCTAGCTACGAGCAGTACTTC. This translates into CAWSGAASYEQYF. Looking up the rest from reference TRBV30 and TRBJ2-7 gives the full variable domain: SQTIHQWPATLVQPVGSPLSLECTVEGTSNPNLYWYRQAAGRGLQLLFYSVGIGQISSEVPQNLSASRPQDRQFILSSKKLLLSDSGFYLCAWSGAASYEQYFGPGTRLTVT.

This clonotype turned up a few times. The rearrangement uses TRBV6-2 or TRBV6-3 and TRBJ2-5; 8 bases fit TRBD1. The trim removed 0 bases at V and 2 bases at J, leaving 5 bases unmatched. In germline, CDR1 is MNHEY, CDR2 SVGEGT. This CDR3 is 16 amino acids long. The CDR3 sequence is CASSYSMDRVQETQYF. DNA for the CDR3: TGTGCCAGCAGTTACTCTATGGACAGGGTGCAAGAGACCCAGTACTTC.

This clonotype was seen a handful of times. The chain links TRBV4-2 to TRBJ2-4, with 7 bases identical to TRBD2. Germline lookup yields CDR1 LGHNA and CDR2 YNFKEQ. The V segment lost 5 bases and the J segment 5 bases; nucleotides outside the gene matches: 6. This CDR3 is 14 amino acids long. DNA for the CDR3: TGTGCCAGCAGCACTTTAGCGGGCCAAAACATTCAGTACTTC. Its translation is CASSTLAGQNIQYF.

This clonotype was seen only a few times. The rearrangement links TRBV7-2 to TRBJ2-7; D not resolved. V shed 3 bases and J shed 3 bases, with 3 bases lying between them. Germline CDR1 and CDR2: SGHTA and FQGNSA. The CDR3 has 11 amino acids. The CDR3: CASSFHYEQYV. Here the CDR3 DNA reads TGTGCCAGCAGCTTCCACTACGAGCAGTACGTC.

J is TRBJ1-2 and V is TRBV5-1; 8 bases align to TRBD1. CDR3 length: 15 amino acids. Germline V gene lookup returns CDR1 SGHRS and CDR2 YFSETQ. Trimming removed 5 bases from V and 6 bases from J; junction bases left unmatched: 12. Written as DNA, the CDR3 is TGCGCCAGCAGTCTACAGGGGGACCCTTTCAATGGCTACACCTTC. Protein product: CASSLQGDPFNGYTF.

CDR3 sequence: CASSLVSRWTEYWYEQYF. CDR3 nucleotide sequence: TGCGCCAGCAGCTTGGTCTCCAGATGGACAGAGTATTGGTACGAGCAGTACTTC. This chain connects TRBV5-1 to TRBJ2-7; weak D call: TRBD1 (6 bases). With 0 bases removed from V and 4 bases from J, the gap between germline ends came to 23 bases. Germline V gene lookup returns CDR1 SGHRS and CDR2 YFSETQ. The CDR3 runs 18 residues.

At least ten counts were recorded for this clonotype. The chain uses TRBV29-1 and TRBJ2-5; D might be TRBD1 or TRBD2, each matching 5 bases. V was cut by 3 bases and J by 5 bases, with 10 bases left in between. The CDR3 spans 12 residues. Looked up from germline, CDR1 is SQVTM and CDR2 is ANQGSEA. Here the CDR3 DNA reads TGCAGCGTTGATCGGGGCAGGGAGACCCAGTACTTC. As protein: CSVDRGRETQYF.

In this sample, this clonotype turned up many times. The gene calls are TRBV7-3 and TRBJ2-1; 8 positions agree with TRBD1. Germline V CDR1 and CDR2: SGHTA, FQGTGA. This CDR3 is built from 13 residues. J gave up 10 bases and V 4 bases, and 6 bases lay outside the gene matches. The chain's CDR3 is CASSSQGASEQFF. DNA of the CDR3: TGTGCCAGCAGCTCGCAGGGGGCATCCGAGCAGTTCTTC.

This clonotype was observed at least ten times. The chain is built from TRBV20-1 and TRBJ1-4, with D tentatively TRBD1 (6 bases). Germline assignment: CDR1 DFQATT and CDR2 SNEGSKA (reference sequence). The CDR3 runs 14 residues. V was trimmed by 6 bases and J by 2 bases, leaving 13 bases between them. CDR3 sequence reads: CSASTGITNEKLFF. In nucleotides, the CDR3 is TGCAGTGCAAGCACAGGGATCACTAATGAAAAACTGTTTTTT.

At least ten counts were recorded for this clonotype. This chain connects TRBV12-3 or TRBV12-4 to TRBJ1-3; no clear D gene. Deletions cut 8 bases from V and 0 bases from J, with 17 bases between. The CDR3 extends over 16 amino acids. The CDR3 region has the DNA TGTGCCAGCGTTCGGGAAAGGGTGTACTCTGGAAACACCATATATTTT. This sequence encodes CASVRERVYSGNTIYF.

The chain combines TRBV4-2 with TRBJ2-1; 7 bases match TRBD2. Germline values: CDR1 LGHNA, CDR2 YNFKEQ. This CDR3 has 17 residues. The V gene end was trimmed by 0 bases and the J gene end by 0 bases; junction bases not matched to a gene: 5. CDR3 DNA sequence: TGTGCCAGCAGCCAAGAAGGGCGGGGGAGCTCCTACAATGAGCAGTTCTTC. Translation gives CASSQEGRGSSYNEQFF.

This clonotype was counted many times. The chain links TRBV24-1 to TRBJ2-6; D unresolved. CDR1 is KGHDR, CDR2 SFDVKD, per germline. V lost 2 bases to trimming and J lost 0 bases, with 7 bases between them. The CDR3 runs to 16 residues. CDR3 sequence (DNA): TGTGCCACCAGTGATTCTCGATACTCTGGGGCCAACGTCCTGACTTTC. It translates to CATSDSRYSGANVLTF.

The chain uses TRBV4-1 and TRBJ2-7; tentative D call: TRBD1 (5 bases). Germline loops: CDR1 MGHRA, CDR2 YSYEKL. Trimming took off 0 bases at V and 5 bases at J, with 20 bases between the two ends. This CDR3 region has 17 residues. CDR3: CASSQDGATGPLDEQYF. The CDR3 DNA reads TGCGCCAGCAGCCAAGATGGGGCAACAGGACCCCTTGACGAGCAGTACTTC.

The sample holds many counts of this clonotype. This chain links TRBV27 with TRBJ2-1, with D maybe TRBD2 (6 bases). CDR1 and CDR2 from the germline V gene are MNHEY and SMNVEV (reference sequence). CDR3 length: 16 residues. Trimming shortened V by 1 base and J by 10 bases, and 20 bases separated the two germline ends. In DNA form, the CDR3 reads TGTGCCAGCAGTTTATGGTCTGGGCCCCCGGGGGAAGAGCAGTTCTTC. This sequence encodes CASSLWSGPPGEEQFF.

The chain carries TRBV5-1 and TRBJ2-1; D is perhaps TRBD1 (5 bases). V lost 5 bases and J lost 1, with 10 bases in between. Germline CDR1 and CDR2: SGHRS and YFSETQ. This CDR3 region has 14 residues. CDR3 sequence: CASSWGGSYNEQFF. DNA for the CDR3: TGCGCCAGCAGTTGGGGCGGTTCCTACAATGAGCAGTTCTTC.

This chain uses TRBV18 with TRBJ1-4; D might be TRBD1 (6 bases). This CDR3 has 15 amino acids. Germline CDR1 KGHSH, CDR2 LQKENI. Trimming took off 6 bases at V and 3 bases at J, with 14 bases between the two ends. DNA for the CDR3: TGTGCCAGCTCCCCTCAAGGGGGGCCTAATGAAAAACTGTTTTTT. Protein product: CASSPQGGPNEKLFF.

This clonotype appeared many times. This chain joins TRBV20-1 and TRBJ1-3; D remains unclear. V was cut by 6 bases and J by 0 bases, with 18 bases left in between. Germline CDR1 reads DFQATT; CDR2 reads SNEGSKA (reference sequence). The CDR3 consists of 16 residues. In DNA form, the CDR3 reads TGCAGTGCGCAACGCTCCGCTAGAGGCTCTGGAAACACCATATATTTT. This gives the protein CSAQRSARGSGNTIYF.

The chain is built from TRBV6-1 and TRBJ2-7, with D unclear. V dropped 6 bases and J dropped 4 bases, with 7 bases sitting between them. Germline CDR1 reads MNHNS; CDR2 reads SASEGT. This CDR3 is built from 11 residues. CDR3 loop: CASRATYEQYV. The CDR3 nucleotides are TGTGCCAGCAGAGCAACTTACGAGCAGTACGTC.

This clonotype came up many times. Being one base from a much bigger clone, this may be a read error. The CDR3 sequence: CASRGAGYGYTF. CDR3 bases: TGTGCCAGCCGAGGGGCAGGGTATGGCTACACCTTC. V and J are TRBV7-2 and TRBJ1-2; D is possibly TRBD1 (5 bases). Germline CDR1 is SGHTA and CDR2 is FQGNSA. The CDR3 contains 12 residues. Trimming removed 8 bases at V and 5 bases at J, with 12 bases between.

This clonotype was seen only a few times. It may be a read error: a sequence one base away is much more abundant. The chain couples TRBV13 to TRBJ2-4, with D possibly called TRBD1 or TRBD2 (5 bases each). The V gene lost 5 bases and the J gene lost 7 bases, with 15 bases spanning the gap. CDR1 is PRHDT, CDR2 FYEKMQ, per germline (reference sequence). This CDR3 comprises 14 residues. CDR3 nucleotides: TGTGCCAGCAGCATAGAGGGGAATGCGAACATTCAGTACTTC. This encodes CASSIEGNANIQYF. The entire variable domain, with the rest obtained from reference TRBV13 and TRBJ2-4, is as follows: AAGVIQSPRHLIKEKRETATLKCYPIPRHDTVYWYQQGPGQDPQFLISFYEKMQSDKGSIPDRFSAQQFSDYHSELNMSSLELGDSALYFCASSIEGNANIQYFGAGTRLSVL.